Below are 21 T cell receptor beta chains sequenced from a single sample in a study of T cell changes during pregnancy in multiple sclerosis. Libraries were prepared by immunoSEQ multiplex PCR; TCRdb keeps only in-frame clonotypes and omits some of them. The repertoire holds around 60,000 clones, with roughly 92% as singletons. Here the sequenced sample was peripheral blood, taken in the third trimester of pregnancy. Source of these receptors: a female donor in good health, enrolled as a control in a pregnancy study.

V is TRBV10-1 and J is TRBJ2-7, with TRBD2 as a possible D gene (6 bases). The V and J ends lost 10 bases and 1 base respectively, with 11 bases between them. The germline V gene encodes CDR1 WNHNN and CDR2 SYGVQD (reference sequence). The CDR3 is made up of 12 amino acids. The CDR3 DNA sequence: TGCGCCAACGGGGGAGTTTCCTACGAGCAGTACTTC. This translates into CANGGVSYEQYF.

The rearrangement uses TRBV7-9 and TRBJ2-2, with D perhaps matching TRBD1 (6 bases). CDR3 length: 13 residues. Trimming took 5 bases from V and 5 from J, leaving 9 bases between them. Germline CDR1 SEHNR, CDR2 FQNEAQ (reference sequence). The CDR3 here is CASSQDSTGELFF. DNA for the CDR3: TGTGCCAGCAGCCAGGACAGTACCGGGGAGCTGTTTTTT.

The CDR3 DNA is TGTGCCAGCAGCCGAAATCCTACTAGCGTTGGGCAGTTCTTC. This translates into CASSRNPTSVGQFF. The chain links TRBV7-9 to TRBJ2-1; 7 bases agree with TRBD2. From germline, CDR1 is SEHNR and CDR2 FQNEAQ (reference sequence). The trim removed 5 bases at V and 12 bases at J, leaving 13 bases unmatched. This CDR3 contains 14 residues.

CDR3 sequence (DNA): TGTGCCAGCAGCTTACGGGCTCGCAGGGGGAACCGATCAACTAATGAAAAACTGTTTTTT. It is translated as CASSLRARRGNRSTNEKLFF. The chain combines TRBV5-5 with TRBJ1-4; 7 bases are shared with TRBD1. V shed 2 bases, J shed 0 bases, and the junction held 16 bases outside the gene matches. The CDR3 sequence is 20 residues long. The germline gives CDR1 SGHKS, CDR2 YYEKEE (reference sequence).

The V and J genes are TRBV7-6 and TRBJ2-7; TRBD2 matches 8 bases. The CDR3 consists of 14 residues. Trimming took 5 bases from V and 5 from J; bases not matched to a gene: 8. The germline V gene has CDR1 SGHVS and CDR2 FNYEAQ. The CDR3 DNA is TGTGCCAGCAGCCGTGAGTCGGGGGGGGACGAGCAGTACTTC. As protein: CASSRESGGDEQYF.

DNA for the CDR3: TGTGCCAGCAGCCCTACCATTGGCCCAGGGGGGCAGTATTTT. As protein: CASSPTIGPGGQYF. The chain links TRBV7-3 to TRBJ2-3; 7 bases map to TRBD1. The germline CDR1 and CDR2 sequences are SGHTA and FQGTGA. The trim removed 5 bases at V and 11 bases at J, leaving 13 bases unmatched. The CDR3 loop spans 14 amino acids.

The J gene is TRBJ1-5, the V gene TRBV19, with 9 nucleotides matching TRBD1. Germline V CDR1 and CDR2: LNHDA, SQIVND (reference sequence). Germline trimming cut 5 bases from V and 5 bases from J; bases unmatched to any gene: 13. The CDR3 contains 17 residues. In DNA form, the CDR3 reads TGTGCCAGTAGTGAGTGGGGGAACCACAGGGGGCATCAGCCCCAGCATTTT. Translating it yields CASSEWGNHRGHQPQHF.

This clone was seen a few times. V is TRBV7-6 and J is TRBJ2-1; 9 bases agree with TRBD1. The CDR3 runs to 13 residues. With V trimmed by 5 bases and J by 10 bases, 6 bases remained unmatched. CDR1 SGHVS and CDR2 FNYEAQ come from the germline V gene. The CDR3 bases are TGTGCCAGCAGCGATAAGACAGGGGGGGAGCAGTTCTTC. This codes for CASSDKTGGEQFF.

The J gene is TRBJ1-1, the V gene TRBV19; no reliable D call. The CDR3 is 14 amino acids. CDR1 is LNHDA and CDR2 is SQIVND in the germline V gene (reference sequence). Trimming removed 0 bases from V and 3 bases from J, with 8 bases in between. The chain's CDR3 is CASSIDPEDTEAFF. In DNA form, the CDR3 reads TGTGCCAGTAGTATAGATCCCGAGGACACTGAAGCTTTCTTT. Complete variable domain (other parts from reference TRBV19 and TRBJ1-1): DGGITQSPKYLFRKEGQNVTLSCEQNLNHDAMYWYRQDPGQGLRLIYYSQIVNDFQKGDIAEGYSVSREKKESFPLTVTSAQKNPTAFYLCASSIDPEDTEAFFGQGTRLTVV.

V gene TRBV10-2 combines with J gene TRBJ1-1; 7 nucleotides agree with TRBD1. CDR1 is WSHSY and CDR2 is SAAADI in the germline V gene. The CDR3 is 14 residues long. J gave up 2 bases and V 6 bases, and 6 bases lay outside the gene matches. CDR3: CASSRDSLNTEAFF. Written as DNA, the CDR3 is TGCGCCAGCAGCCGGGACAGCCTTAACACTGAAGCTTTCTTT.

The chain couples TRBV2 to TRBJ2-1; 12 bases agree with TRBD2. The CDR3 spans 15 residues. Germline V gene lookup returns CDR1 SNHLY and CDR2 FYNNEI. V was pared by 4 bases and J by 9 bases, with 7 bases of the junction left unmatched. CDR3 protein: CASSGASGGAGEQFF. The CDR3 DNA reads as TGTGCCAGCAGTGGGGCTAGCGGGGGGGCCGGTGAGCAGTTCTTC. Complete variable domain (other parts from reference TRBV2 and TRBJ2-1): EPEVTQTPSHQVTQMGQEVILRCVPISNHLYFYWYRQILGQKVEFLVSFYNNEISEKSEIFDDQFSVERPDGSNFTLKIRSTKLEDSAMYFCASSGASGGAGEQFFGPGTRLTVL.

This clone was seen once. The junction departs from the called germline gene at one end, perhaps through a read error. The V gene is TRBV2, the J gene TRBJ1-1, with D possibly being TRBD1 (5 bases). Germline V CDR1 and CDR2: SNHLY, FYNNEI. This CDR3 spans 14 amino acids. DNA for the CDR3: TGTGCCAGCAGTGTGAGACAGAGGAACACTAAAGCTTTCTTT. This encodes CASSVRQRNTKAFF.

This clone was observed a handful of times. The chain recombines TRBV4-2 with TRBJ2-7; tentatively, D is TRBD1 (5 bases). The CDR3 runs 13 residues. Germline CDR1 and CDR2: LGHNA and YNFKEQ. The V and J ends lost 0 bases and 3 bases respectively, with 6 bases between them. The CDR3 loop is CASSQERGYEQYF. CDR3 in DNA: TGTGCCAGCAGCCAAGAAAGGGGCTACGAGCAGTACTTC.

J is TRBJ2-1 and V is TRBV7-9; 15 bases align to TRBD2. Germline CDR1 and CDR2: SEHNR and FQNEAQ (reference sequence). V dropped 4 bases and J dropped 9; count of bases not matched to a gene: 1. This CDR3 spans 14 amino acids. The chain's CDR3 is CASSSGLAGGEQFF. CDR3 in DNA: TGTGCCAGCAGCTCGGGACTAGCGGGAGGTGAGCAGTTCTTC.

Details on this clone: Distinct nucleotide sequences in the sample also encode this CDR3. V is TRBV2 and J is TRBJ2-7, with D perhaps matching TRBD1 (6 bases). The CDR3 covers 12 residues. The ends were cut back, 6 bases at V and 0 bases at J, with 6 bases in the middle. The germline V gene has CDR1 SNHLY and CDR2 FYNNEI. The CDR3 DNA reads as TGTGCCAGCAGGGACAGCTCCTACGAGCAGTACTTC. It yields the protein CASRDSSYEQYF.

In nucleotides, the CDR3 is TGTGCCAGCAGTTACGAGGGACTAGCGGGCAAAGAGACCCAGTACTTC. Translating it yields CASSYEGLAGKETQYF. J is TRBJ2-5 and V is TRBV6-5; TRBD2 matches 12 bases. There are 16 residues in the CDR3. The junction had 4 bases not matched to a gene; V was cut back by 2 bases and J by 3 bases. From germline, CDR1 is MNHEY and CDR2 SVGAGI.

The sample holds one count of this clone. CDR3 in DNA: TGCGCCAGCAGCCGTGGGTTCCTCGGGGAGGCGCAGTACTTC. The encoded protein is CASSRGFLGEAQYF. The chain uses TRBV4-3 and TRBJ2-7; tentative D call: TRBD2 (6 bases). This CDR3 spans 14 amino acids. The V and J ends lost 4 bases and 9 bases respectively, with 19 bases between them. Germline V gene sequence: CDR1 LGHNA, CDR2 YSLEER.

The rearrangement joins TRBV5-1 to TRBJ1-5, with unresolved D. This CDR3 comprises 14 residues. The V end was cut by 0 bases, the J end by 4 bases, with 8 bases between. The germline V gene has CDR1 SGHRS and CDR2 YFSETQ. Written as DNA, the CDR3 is TGCGCCAGCAGCTTGGGAGGACTTAATCAGCCCCAGCATTTT. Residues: CASSLGGLNQPQHF.

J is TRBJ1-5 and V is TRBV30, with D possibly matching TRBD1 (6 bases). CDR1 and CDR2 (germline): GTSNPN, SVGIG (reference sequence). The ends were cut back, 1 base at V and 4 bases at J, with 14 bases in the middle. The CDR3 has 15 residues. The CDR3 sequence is CAWSEGGGINQPQHF. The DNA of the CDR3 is TGTGCCTGGAGTGAAGGGGGTGGGATAAATCAGCCCCAGCATTTT.

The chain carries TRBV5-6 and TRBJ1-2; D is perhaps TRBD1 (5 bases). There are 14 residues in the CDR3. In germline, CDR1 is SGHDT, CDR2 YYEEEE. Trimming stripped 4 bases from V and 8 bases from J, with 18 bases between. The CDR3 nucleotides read TGTGCCAGCAGCCTTCGCGGGACCCCAAGCGGCTACACCTTC. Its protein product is CASSLRGTPSGYTF.

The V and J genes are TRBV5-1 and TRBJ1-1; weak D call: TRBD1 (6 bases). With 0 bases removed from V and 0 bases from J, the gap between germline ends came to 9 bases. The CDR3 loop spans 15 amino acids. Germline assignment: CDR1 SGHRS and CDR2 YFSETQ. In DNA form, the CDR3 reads TGCGCCAGCAGCTTGGGGGACATATTGAACACTGAAGCTTTCTTT. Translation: CASSLGDILNTEAFF.